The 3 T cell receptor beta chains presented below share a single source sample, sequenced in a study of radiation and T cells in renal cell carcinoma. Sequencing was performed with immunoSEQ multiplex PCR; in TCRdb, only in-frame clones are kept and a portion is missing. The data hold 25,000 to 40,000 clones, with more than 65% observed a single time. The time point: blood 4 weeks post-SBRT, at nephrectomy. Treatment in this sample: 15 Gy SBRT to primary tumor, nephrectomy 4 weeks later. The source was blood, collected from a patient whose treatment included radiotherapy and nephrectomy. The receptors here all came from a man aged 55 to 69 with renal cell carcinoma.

In nucleotides, the CDR3 is TGTGCCAGTAGTTCTCAGGGTTTTGGTAATCAGCCCCAGCATTTT. Amino acids: CASSSQGFGNQPQHF. The chain has TRBV19 and TRBJ1-5, with D possibly matching TRBD1 (5 bases). The CDR3 spans 15 residues. V lost 5 bases and J lost 4, with 15 bases in between. Germline values: CDR1 LNHDA, CDR2 SQIVND (reference sequence).

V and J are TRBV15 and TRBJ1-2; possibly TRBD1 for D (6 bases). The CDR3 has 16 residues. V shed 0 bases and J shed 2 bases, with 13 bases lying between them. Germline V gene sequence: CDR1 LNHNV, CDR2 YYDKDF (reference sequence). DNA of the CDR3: TGTGCCACCAGCAGAGATAAGGGGGGCTCAAACTATGGCTACACCTTC. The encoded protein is CATSRDKGGSNYGYTF.

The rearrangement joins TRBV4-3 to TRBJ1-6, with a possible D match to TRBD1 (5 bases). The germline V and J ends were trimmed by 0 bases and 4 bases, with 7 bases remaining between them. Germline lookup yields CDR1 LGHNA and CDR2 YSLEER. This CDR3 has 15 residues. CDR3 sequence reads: CASSQDREYNSPLHF. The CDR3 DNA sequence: TGCGCCAGCAGCCAAGACAGGGAGTATAATTCACCCCTCCACTTT.